The source of this TCR beta chain is a study of blood T cells in healthy people across ages. Findings and caveats of the study: A roughly linear age-dependent decrease characterized TCR beta diversity per million T cells.

Combining a sample-barcoded 5' primer with a J-beta primer mix, a second PCR ran for roughly 7 to 12 cycles. Tagging of each cDNA molecule was performed by a template-switch adaptor with 12 random nucleotides. TCRdb ran MiXCR on the 5' RACE reads and lists one entry per CDR3 protein. The table shows roughly 1,500,000 distinct CDR3 sequences, with roughly 45% occurring only once. Comments on this clonotype: The target antigen is unknown. At one end the junction does not follow the germline gene, possibly because of a read error.

CDR1 and CDR2 from the germline V gene are SGHTA and FQGNSA. This CDR3 spans 15 amino acids. The sample taken for sequencing was blood. The chain combines TRBV7-2 with TRBJ1-4, with D uncertain. The clonotype was recovered from a woman under 30 in good health. CDR3: CAGSLVAGTNEKLFF. In DNA, the CDR3 is TGTGCCGGCAGCTTAGTCGCCGGGACTAATGAAAAACTGTTTTTT.